This TCR beta chain was identified in a study of T cells after yellow fever vaccination. Study-level points and caveats: Primary-vaccination clones mostly resurfaced post-booster (96% CD4, 85% to 90% CD8).

CDR3 length: 15 residues. Germline loops: CDR1 SGDLS, CDR2 YYNGEE. V lost 0 bases and J 4 bases, leaving 13 bases between the germline ends. Remarks on this clonotype: Its target is unknown.

Universal primer sites and UMIs were introduced during 5'RACE template-switching synthesis of TCR cDNA. TCRdb fed the 5' RACE reads into MiXCR, producing one record per CDR3 protein. This table has 300,000 to 400,000 distinct CDR3 sequences, around 13% appearing once. The origin of this receptor is a man between 18 and 35 years old who received the YFV17D yellow fever vaccine. The source was CD4+ T cells sorted from PBMCs, collected 15 days after the yellow fever booster vaccination. The chain joins TRBV9 to TRBJ2-5; possibly TRBD2 for D (5 bases). CDR3 region: CASSVDEGELETQYF. DNA for the CDR3: TGTGCCAGCAGCGTAGATGAGGGTGAATTAGAGACCCAGTACTTC.